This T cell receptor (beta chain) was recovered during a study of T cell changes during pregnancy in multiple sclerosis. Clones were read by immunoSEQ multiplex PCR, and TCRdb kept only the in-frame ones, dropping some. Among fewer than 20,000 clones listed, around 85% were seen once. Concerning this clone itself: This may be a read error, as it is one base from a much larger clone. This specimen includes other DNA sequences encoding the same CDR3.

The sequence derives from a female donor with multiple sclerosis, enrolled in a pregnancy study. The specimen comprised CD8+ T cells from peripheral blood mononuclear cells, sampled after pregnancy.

The CDR3 nucleotides read TGTGCCAGCAGTGCCGGCGCGGGGGGGGCAGATACGCAGTATTTT. Residues: CASSAGAGGADTQYF. V gene TRBV6-4 combines with J gene TRBJ2-3; 9 nucleotides agree with TRBD2. Germline CDR1 is MRHNA and CDR2 is SNTAGT. CDR3 length: 15 amino acids. V was clipped by 4 bases and J by 4 bases; unmatched bases: 6.